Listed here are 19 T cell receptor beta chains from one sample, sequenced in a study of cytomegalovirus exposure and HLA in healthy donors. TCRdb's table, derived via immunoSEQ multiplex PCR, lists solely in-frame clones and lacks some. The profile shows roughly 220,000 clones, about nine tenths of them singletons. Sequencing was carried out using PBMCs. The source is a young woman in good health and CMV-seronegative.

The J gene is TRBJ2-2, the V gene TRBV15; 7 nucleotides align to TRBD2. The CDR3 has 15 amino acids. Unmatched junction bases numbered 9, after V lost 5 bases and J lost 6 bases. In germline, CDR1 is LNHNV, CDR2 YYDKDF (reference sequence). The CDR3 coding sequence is TGTGCCACCAGCCCAGCGGGACCCCTATCCGGGGAGCTGTTTTTT. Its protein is CATSPAGPLSGELFF.

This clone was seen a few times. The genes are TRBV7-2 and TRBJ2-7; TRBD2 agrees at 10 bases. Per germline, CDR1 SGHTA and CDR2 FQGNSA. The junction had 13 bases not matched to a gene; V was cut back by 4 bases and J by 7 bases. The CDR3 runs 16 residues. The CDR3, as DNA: TGTGCCAGCAGCTCTATCGCGGGACTAGCGCGATCTGAGCAGTACTTC. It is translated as CASSSIAGLARSEQYF.

Here the CDR3 reads CASRGRESNSPLHF. The CDR3 DNA sequence: TGTGCCAGCCGAGGGAGGGAGTCGAATTCACCCCTCCACTTT. The chain employs TRBV19 and TRBJ1-6, with unresolved D. The CDR3 contains 14 residues. Trimming shortened V by 9 bases and J by 7 bases, and 16 bases separated the two germline ends. Germline loops: CDR1 LNHDA, CDR2 SQIVND (reference sequence).

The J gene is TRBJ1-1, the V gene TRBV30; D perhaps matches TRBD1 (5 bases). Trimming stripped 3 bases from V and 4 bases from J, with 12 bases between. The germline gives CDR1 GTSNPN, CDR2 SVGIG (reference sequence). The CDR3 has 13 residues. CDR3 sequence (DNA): TGTGCCTGGAGCACAGGCCATTCCACTGAAGCTTTCTTT. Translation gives CAWSTGHSTEAFF.

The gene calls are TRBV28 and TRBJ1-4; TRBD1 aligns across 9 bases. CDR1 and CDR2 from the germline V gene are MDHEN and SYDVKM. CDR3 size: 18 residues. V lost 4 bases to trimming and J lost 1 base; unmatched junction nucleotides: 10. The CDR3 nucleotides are TGTGCCAGCAGTTCGCCGGGACAGGGAGGGGAAACTAATGAAAAACTGTTTTTT. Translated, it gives CASSSPGQGGETNEKLFF.

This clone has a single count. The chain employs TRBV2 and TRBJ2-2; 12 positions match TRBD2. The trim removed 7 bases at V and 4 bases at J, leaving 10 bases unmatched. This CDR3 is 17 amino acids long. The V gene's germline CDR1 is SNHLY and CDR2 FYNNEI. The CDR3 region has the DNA TGTGCCAGCACAGTGTCTCTAGCGGGAGGGGGCACCGGGGAGCTGTTTTTT. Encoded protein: CASTVSLAGGGTGELFF.

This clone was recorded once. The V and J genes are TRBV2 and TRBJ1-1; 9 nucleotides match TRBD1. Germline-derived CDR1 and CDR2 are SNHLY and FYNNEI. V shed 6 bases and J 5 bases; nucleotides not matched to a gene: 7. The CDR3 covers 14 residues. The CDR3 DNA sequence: TGTGCCAGCAGCGCTAACAGGGGGCAAACTGAAGCTTTCTTT. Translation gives CASSANRGQTEAFF.

Here the CDR3 DNA reads TGCGCCAGCACCCGGACTAGCGGGAGGACAGATACGCAGTATTTT. This translates into CASTRTSGRTDTQYF. This chain joins TRBV10-2 and TRBJ2-3; 14 positions match TRBD2. This CDR3 contains 15 residues. Germline values: CDR1 WSHSY, CDR2 SAAADI. J lost 3 bases, V lost 7 bases, and 3 bases had no gene match.

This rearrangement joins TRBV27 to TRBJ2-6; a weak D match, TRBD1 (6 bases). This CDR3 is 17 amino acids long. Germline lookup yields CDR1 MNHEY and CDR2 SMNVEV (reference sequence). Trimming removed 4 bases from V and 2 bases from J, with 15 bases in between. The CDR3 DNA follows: TGTGCCAGCAGTTCCCGACTACAGGGAACTGGGGCCAACGTCCTGACTTTC. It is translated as CASSSRLQGTGANVLTF. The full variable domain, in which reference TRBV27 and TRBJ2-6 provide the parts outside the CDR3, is EAQVTQNPRYLITVTGKKLTVTCSQNMNHEYMSWYRQDPGLGLRQIYYSMNVEVTDKGDVPEGYKVSRKEKRNFPLILESPSPNQTSLYFCASSSRLQGTGANVLTFGAGSRLTVL.

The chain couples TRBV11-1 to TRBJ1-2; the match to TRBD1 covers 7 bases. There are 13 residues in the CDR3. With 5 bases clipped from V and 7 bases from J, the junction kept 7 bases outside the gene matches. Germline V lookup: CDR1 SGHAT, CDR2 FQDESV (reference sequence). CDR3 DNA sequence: TGTGCCAGCAGCCAACCCCAGGGGGTTGGCTACACCTTC. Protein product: CASSQPQGVGYTF. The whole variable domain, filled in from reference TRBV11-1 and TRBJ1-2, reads EAEVAQSPRYKITEKSQAVAFWCDPISGHATLYWYRQILGQGPELLVQFQDESVVDDSQLPKDRFSAERLKGVDSTLKIQPAELGDSAMYLCASSQPQGVGYTFGSGTRLTVV.

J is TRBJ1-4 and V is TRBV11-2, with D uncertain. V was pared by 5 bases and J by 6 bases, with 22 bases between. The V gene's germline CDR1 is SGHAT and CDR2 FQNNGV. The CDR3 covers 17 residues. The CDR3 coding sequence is TGTGCCAGCAGCCCCTATCCCGAAGTCCTGGAGGATGAAAAACTGTTTTTT. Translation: CASSPYPEVLEDEKLFF. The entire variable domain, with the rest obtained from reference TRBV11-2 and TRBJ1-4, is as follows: EAGVAQSPRYKIIEKRQSVAFWCNPISGHATLYWYQQILGQGPKLLIQFQNNGVVDDSQLPKDRFSAERLKGVDSTLKIQPAKLEDSAVYLCASSPYPEVLEDEKLFFGSGTQLSVL.

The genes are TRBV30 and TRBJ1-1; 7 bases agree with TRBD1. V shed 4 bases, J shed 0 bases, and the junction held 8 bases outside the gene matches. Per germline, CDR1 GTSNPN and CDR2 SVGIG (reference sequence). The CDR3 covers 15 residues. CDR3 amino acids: CAWTPSGTVNTEAFF. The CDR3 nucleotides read TGTGCCTGGACTCCGTCCGGGACAGTGAACACTGAAGCTTTCTTT.

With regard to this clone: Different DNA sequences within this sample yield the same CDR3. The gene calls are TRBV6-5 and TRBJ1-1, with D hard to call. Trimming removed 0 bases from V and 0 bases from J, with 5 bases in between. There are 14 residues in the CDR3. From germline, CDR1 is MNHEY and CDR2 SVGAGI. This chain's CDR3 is CASSYSRLNTEAFF. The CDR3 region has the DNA TGTGCCAGCAGTTACTCGAGGCTGAACACTGAAGCTTTCTTT.

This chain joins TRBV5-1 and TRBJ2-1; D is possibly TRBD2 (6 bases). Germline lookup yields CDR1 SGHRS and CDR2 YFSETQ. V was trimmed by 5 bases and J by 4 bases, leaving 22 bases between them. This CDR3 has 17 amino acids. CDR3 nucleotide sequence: TGCGCCAGCAGTTGGCATTTTCGGGGCGGGGTTTACAATGAGCAGTTCTTC. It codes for CASSWHFRGGVYNEQFF.

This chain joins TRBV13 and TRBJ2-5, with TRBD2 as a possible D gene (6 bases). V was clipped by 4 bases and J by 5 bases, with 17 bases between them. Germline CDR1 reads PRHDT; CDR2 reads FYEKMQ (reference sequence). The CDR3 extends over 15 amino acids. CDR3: CASSSSDNGGETQYF. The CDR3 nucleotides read TGTGCCAGCAGCTCCTCCGACAACGGGGGTGAGACCCAGTACTTC.

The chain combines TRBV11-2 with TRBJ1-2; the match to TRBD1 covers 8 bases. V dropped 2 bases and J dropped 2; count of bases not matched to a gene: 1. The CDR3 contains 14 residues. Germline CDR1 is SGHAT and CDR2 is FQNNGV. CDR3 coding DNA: TGTGCCAGCAGCTTAAGGACAGGGAACTATGGCTACACCTTC. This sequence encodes CASSLRTGNYGYTF. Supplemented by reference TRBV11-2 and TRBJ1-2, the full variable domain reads EAGVAQSPRYKIIEKRQSVAFWCNPISGHATLYWYQQILGQGPKLLIQFQNNGVVDDSQLPKDRFSAERLKGVDSTLKIQPAKLEDSAVYLCASSLRTGNYGYTFGSGTRLTVV.

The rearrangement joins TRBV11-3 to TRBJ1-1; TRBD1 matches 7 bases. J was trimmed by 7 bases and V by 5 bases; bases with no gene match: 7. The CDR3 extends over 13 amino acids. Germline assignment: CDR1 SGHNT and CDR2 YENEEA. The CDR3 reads CASSPHRGGEAFF. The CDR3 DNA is TGTGCCAGCAGCCCCCACAGGGGCGGTGAAGCTTTCTTT.

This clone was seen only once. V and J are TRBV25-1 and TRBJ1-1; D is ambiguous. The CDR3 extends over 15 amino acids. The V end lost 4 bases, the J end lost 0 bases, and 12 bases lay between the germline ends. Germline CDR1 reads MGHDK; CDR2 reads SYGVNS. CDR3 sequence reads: CASSGPAVMNTEAFF. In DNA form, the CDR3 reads TGTGCCAGCAGTGGTCCCGCGGTCATGAACACTGAAGCTTTCTTT.

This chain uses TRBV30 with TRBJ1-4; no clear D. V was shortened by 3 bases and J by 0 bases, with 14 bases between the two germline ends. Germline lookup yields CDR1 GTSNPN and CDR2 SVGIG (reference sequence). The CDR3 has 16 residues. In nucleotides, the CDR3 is TGTGCCTGGAGGAACTACCGCAGCACAACTAATGAAAAACTGTTTTTT. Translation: CAWRNYRSTTNEKLFF.